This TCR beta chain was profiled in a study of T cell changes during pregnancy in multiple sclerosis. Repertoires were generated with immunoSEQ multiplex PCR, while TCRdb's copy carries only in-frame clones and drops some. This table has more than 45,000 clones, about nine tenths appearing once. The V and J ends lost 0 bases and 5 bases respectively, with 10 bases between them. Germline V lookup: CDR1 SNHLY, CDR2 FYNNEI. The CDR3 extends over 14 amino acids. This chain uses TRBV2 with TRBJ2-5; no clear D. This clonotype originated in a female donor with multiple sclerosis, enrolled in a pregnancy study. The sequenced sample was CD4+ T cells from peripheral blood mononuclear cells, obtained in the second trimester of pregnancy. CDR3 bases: TGTGCCAGCAGTGAAGCGTACCTCAGGGAGACCCAGTACTTC. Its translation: CASSEAYLRETQYF.